There are many counts of the clone carrying this TCR beta chain. Antigen specificity is unknown. This sequence may be a read error, since a much larger clone differs from it by one base. Indicated time point: newly diagnosed GD, antithyroid drugs for less than 3 months. Making the TCR library involved RNA that had been extracted from PBMCs. It was an endocrinology department in Xi'an, China, that provided the patients. This specimen comes from a study of regulatory T cells in long-lasting Graves disease. General study findings and limits: Persistent patients shared more public clonotypes (roughly 2,800) than new patients (approximately 1,000).

Both iRepertoire HTBI primers and Arm-PCR of CDR3 regions were used to build the TCR beta libraries. Source study methods: Samples collectively showed some 60 TRBV and roughly 15 TRBJ segments. TCRdb re-derived calls from the multiplex PCR reads in MiXCR, one entry per CDR3 protein. TCRdb's processing, not the authors' own work, is the source of the V and J calls. The repertoire holds 350,000 to 400,000 distinct CDR3 sequences, with about a sixth as singletons. This clonotype was obtained from a female donor with Graves disease. Sequencing used peripheral blood mononuclear cells (PBMCs), obtained at new diagnosis, from a patient treated with antithyroid drugs.

The CDR3 region is CASSQDDRGRVFFF. The DNA for the CDR3 is TGTGCCAGCAGCCAAGATGACAGGGGGCGGGTTTTTTTCTTT. The chain joins TRBV3-1 to TRBJ1-1; TRBD1 matches 10 bases. The CDR3 has 14 residues. Germline-derived CDR1 and CDR2 are LGHDT and YNNKEL (reference sequence). V lost 0 bases and J lost 13; bases outside the gene matches: 8. Drawing the rest from reference TRBV3-1 and TRBJ1-1, the complete variable domain is DTAVSQTPKYLVTQMGNDKSIKCEQNLGHDTMYWYKQDSKKFLKIMFSYNNKELIINETVPNRFSPKSPDKAHLNLHINSLELGDSAVYFCASSQDDRGRVFFFGQGTRLTVV.